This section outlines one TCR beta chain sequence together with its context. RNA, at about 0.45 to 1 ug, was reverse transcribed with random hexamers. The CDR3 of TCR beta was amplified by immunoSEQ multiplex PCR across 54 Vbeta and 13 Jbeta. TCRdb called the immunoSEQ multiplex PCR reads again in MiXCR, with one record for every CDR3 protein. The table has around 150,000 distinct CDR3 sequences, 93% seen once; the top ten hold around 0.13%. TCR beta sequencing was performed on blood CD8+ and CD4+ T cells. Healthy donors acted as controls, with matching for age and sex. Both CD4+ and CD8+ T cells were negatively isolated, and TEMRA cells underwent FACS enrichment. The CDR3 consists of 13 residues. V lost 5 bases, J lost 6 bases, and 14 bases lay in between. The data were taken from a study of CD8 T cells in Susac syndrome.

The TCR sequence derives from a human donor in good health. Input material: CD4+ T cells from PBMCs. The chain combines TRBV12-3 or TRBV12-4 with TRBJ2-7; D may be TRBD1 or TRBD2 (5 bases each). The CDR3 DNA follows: TGTGCCAGCAGTCGGGACCGGGCGTCCGAGCAGTACTTC. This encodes CASSRDRASEQYF.